The 30 T cell receptor beta chains below come from one sample, sequenced in a study of blood T cells in healthy people across ages. A sample-barcoded 5' primer and a J-beta primer mix were used in a second PCR of about 7 to 12 cycles. MiXCR was run by TCRdb on the 5' RACE reads, yielding one entry per CDR3 protein. Of around 500,000 distinct CDR3 sequences in the sample, about 45% were seen once. Sample: blood. The receptors shown here come from a man older than 75 in good health.

The chain has TRBV4-3 and TRBJ2-1; TRBD2 aligns across 8 bases. Germline loops: CDR1 LGHNA, CDR2 YSLEER. J was trimmed by 6 bases and V by 0 bases; bases with no gene match: 7. CDR3 size: 16 residues. The CDR3 here is CASSQDGVAGFNEQFF. The DNA of the CDR3 is TGCGCCAGCAGCCAAGACGGGGTAGCGGGATTCAATGAGCAGTTCTTC.

This clonotype was recorded a few times. The chain is built from TRBV6-5 and TRBJ2-7; 8 positions match TRBD1. There are 16 residues in the CDR3. Germline CDR1 reads MNHEY; CDR2 reads SVGAGI. V was pared by 5 bases and J by 2 bases, with 11 bases of the junction left unmatched. The CDR3 sequence is CASSPQGGTGAYEQYF. CDR3 nucleotide sequence: TGTGCCAGCAGTCCCCAGGGTGGGACAGGTGCCTACGAGCAGTACTTC.

Only a few counts were recorded for this clonotype. The J gene is TRBJ2-4, the V gene TRBV12-3 or TRBV12-4; TRBD2 is a possible D gene (6 bases). V lost 6 bases and J lost 13, with 22 bases in between. The CDR3 has 14 amino acids. The CDR3 spells CASSRLRETGEQYF. The CDR3 bases are TGTGCCAGCAGCCGGTTACGGGAGACGGGGGAGCAGTACTTC.

This clonotype turned up a few times. CDR3 nucleotides: TGTGCCAGCAGCCAAGACTACACCAACTACGAGCAGTACTTC. Translation: CASSQDYTNYEQYF. V usage is TRBV14 and J usage is TRBJ2-7; D ambiguous. This CDR3 comprises 14 residues. Germline V CDR1 and CDR2: SGHDN, FVKESK. Trimming stripped 0 bases from V and 3 bases from J, with 9 bases between.

This clonotype was seen once. The J gene is TRBJ2-1, the V gene TRBV28; 13 bases align to TRBD2. The end of the DNA aligns better with TRBJ2-7, so the J call may be wrong. Looked up from germline, CDR1 is MDHEN and CDR2 is SYDVKM. The CDR3 has 17 amino acids. CDR3 sequence (DNA): TGTGCCAGCAGGAGGACTAGCGGGAGACTGACCTACAATGAGCAGTACTTC. Translated: CASRRTSGRLTYNEQYF.

Concerning this clonotype: One end of the junction fails to match germline, which may point to a read error. The chain uses TRBV6-6 and TRBJ2-1; TRBD2 matches at 9 bases. The CDR3 extends over 16 amino acids. Germline V CDR1 and CDR2: MNHNY, SVGAGI (reference sequence). The CDR3 sequence: CASSRGAAGGYSEQFF. The CDR3 DNA reads as TGTGCCAGCAGTAGGGGGGCAGCGGGGGGCTACAGTGAGCAGTTCTTC.

This clonotype was seen many times. The chain carries TRBV7-2 and TRBJ2-3; 10 bases are a match to TRBD2. The CDR3 has 16 residues. The trim removed 1 base at V and 1 base at J, leaving 2 bases unmatched. CDR1 and CDR2 from the germline V gene are SGHTA and FQGNSA. The DNA for the CDR3 is TGTGCCAGCAGCTTAGGGACTAGCGGCGGCACAGATACGCAGTATTTT. Translation: CASSLGTSGGTDTQYF.

The gene calls are TRBV5-1 and TRBJ2-3; 7 nucleotides line up with TRBD2. Germline trimming cut 7 bases from V and 4 bases from J; bases unmatched to any gene: 3. Per the germline V gene, CDR1 is SGHRS and CDR2 is YFSETQ. There are 12 residues in the CDR3. CDR3 nucleotides: TGCGCCAGCGGGGAGGGCGCAGATACGCAGTATTTT. It yields the protein CASGEGADTQYF.

This chain joins TRBV5-1 and TRBJ2-5, with 13 nucleotides matching TRBD2. Germline V gives CDR1 SGHRS, CDR2 YFSETQ. This CDR3 comprises 15 residues. The ends lost 4 bases at V and 11 bases at J; junction bases unmatched: 11. DNA of the CDR3: TGCGCCAGCAGCCCTGGGACTAGCGGGATTGATGAGCAGTACTTC. Translation: CASSPGTSGIDEQYF.

The V and J genes are TRBV7-9 and TRBJ2-5; either TRBD1 or TRBD2 may supply D (5 bases each). Deletions cut 5 bases from V and 7 bases from J, with 20 bases between. This CDR3 is built from 15 residues. Looked up from germline, CDR1 is SEHNR and CDR2 is FQNEAQ (reference sequence). The CDR3 DNA reads TGTGCCAGCAGCAACAGACCCGCGAGAGGGGTGACCCAGTACTTC. Protein sequence: CASSNRPARGVTQYF.

This clonotype was recorded a few times. This chain links TRBV21-1 with TRBJ2-7; the DNA was not compared with TRBD1, the D call given in the table. TRBV21-1 is a listed pseudogene. This CDR3 has 16 residues. Here the CDR3 reads CASSNALGQGFYEQYF. CDR3 sequence (DNA): TGTGCCAGCAGCAACGCTCTGGGACAGGGTTTCTACGAGCAGTACTTC.

Concerning this clonotype: This may come from a read error, since a much larger clone is one base off. This sequence joins TRBV6-1 and TRBJ1-4; 10 bases agree with TRBD1. Germline CDR1 and CDR2: MNHNS and SASEGT. CDR3 size: 18 residues. CDR3 DNA: TGTGCCAGCAGCCCCCCGGGACAGGGGATTGCAACTAAGGAAAAACTGTTTTTT. This gives the protein CASSPPGQGIATKEKLFF.

This sequence joins TRBV7-9 and TRBJ1-2; D might be TRBD1 (5 bases). Germline V lookup: CDR1 SEHNR, CDR2 FQNEAQ (reference sequence). V was pared by 4 bases and J by 3 bases, with 12 bases between. The CDR3 covers 14 residues. The CDR3 region is CASSSPAGHYGYTF. The CDR3 nucleotides read TGTGCCAGCAGCTCCCCCGCAGGGCACTATGGCTACACCTTC.

The gene calls are TRBV7-2 and TRBJ1-2; 9 positions match TRBD1. The CDR3 totals 17 residues. CDR1 is SGHTA, CDR2 FQGNSA, per germline. V shed 5 bases, J shed 1 base, and the junction held 11 bases outside the gene matches. CDR3 DNA: TGTGCCAGCAGCCTCGGGACAGGGACGATGAGTAACTATGGCTACACCTTC. This sequence encodes CASSLGTGTMSNYGYTF. The full variable domain, its missing parts supplied by reference TRBV7-2 and TRBJ1-2, is GAGVSQSPSNKVTEKGKDVELRCDPISGHTALYWYRQSLGQGLEFLIYFQGNSAPDKSGLPSDRFSAERTGGSVSTLTIQRTQQEDSAVYLCASSLGTGTMSNYGYTFGSGTRLTVV.

The chain employs TRBV29-1 and TRBJ1-5; TRBD1 agrees at 11 bases. Trimming at V came to 8 bases and at J to 7 bases, leaving 7 bases not matched to a gene. This CDR3 is built from 13 residues. Germline V CDR1 and CDR2: SQVTM, ANQGSEA. The chain's CDR3 is CSYRDRGNQPQHF. DNA for the CDR3: TGCAGCTACCGGGACAGGGGGAACCAGCCCCAGCATTTT.

This clonotype was observed a handful of times. The chain employs TRBV10-2 and TRBJ2-3; 7 nucleotides match TRBD1. CDR1 WSHSY and CDR2 SAAADI come from the germline V gene. The CDR3 is 13 residues long. The trim removed 10 bases at V and 6 bases at J, leaving 10 bases unmatched. CDR3 sequence: CAITKQGSDTQYF. CDR3 nucleotide sequence: TGCGCCATCACAAAACAGGGGTCTGATACGCAGTATTTT.

The V and J genes are TRBV5-1 and TRBJ2-1; 8 bases map to TRBD2. The junction had 12 bases not matched to a gene; V was cut back by 3 bases and J by 4 bases. The CDR3 is 17 amino acids. Germline V gene sequence: CDR1 SGHRS, CDR2 YFSETQ. The CDR3 bases are TGCGCCAGCAGCTGGGACTTTGGACGGGGGGGGTACAATGAGCAGTTCTTC. This translates into CASSWDFGRGGYNEQFF.

The chain combines TRBV6-1 with TRBJ1-1, with D possibly being TRBD1 (5 bases). The CDR3 contains 15 residues. Germline-derived CDR1 and CDR2 are MNHNS and SASEGT. The germline V and J ends were trimmed by 3 bases and 3 bases, with 14 bases remaining between them. DNA for the CDR3: TGTGCCAGCAGTGACCCAGGGAGACGGGACACTGAAGCTTTCTTT. It encodes CASSDPGRRDTEAFF.

The chain recombines TRBV20-1 with TRBJ2-7; the match to TRBD2 covers 9 bases. CDR1 is DFQATT, CDR2 SNEGSKA, per germline (reference sequence). The length of the CDR3 is 13 residues. J was trimmed by 6 bases and V by 4 bases; bases with no gene match: 7. The DNA of the CDR3 is TGCAGTGCTATCTCTAGCGGGATTCGCGAGCAGTACTTC. Protein: CSAISSGIREQYF.

This chain connects TRBV20-1 to TRBJ2-3; TRBD2 aligns across 7 bases. The trim removed 0 bases at V and 4 bases at J, leaving 7 bases unmatched. Germline CDR1 and CDR2: DFQATT and SNEGSKA (reference sequence). The CDR3 contains 15 residues. The CDR3 here is CSAREGGSWADTQYF. DNA for the CDR3: TGCAGTGCTAGAGAGGGCGGGAGTTGGGCAGATACGCAGTATTTT.

This rearrangement joins TRBV4-2 to TRBJ2-7; TRBD2 agrees at 8 bases. With V trimmed by 1 base and J by 3 bases, 5 bases remained unmatched. Germline values: CDR1 LGHNA, CDR2 YNFKEQ. This CDR3 is built from 15 residues. The CDR3 sequence: CASSQASGSHYEQYF. DNA for the CDR3: TGTGCCAGCAGCCAAGCCAGCGGGAGCCACTACGAGCAGTACTTC.

This clonotype has a handful of counts. This rearrangement joins TRBV18 to TRBJ2-1, with 11 bases aligning to TRBD2. This CDR3 region has 16 residues. Trimming at V came to 6 bases and at J to 4 bases, leaving 8 bases not matched to a gene. Germline-derived CDR1 and CDR2 are KGHSH and LQKENI. This CDR3 is CASSRELAGAYNEQFF. CDR3 in DNA: TGTGCCAGCTCCCGAGAACTAGCGGGAGCTTACAATGAGCAGTTCTTC.

The CDR3 here is CASSPPPGNEQFF. The CDR3 region has the DNA TGTGCCAGCAGCCCTCCCCCTGGCAATGAGCAGTTCTTC. The gene calls are TRBV7-9 and TRBJ2-1; no firm D call. In germline, CDR1 is SEHNR, CDR2 FQNEAQ (reference sequence). This CDR3 contains 13 residues. V was trimmed by 5 bases and J by 6 bases, leaving 11 bases between them. Full variable domain (outside the CDR3, taken from reference TRBV7-9 and TRBJ2-1): DTGVSQNPRHKITKRGQNVTFRCDPISEHNRLYWYRQTLGQGPEFLTYFQNEAQLEKSRLLSDRFSAERPKGSFSTLEIQRTEQGDSAMYLCASSPPPGNEQFFGPGTRLTVL.

The rearrangement joins TRBV12-3 or TRBV12-4 to TRBJ2-3, with D perhaps TRBD2 (5 bases). The CDR3 length is 13 residues. The CDR3 loop is CVVDSATTDTQYF. The CDR3 DNA reads as TGTGTAGTGGACTCAGCAACCACAGATACGCAGTATTTT.

The gene calls are TRBV18 and TRBJ1-2; TRBD1 aligns across 7 bases. V shed 3 bases and J 8 bases; nucleotides not matched to a gene: 18. The germline gives CDR1 KGHSH, CDR2 LQKENI. The CDR3 consists of 17 residues. The chain's CDR3 is CASSPPRGTTVHAGYTF. CDR3 coding DNA: TGTGCCAGCTCACCCCCCAGGGGGACAACAGTTCATGCGGGCTACACCTTC.

This clonotype was found once. The gene calls are TRBV13 and TRBJ2-1; 12 nucleotides align to TRBD2. The CDR3 has 16 amino acids. Germline V lookup: CDR1 PRHDT, CDR2 FYEKMQ (reference sequence). V was pared by 1 base and J by 7 bases, with 5 bases of the junction left unmatched. The CDR3 nucleotides are TGTGCCAGCAGCTTAGTTCGACTAGCGGGGGCTAATGAGCAGTTCTTC. It translates to CASSLVRLAGANEQFF.

This clonotype was detected a few times. This chain connects TRBV28 to TRBJ2-1, with 16 positions matching TRBD2. The CDR3 loop spans 17 amino acids. J was trimmed by 6 bases and V by 5 bases; bases with no gene match: 7. Germline V gene sequence: CDR1 MDHEN, CDR2 SYDVKM. The CDR3 bases are TGTGCCAGCAGTACCGGGACTAGCGGGGGGGCGGCCAATGAGCAGTTCTTC. The encoded protein is CASSTGTSGGAANEQFF.

V usage is TRBV20-1 and J usage is TRBJ2-7; D possibly corresponds to TRBD1 (5 bases). The end of the DNA is better explained by TRBJ2-5, so the J call may be wrong. CDR3 length: 12 amino acids. Germline CDR1 is DFQATT and CDR2 is SNEGSKA (reference sequence). CDR3 protein: CSAIDREETQYF. The DNA of the CDR3 is TGCAGTGCTATCGACAGAGAAGAGACCCAGTACTTC.

This clonotype was found once. V usage is TRBV4-2 and J usage is TRBJ2-5; maybe TRBD2 (6 bases). Trimming shortened V by 0 bases and J by 2 bases, and 13 bases separated the two germline ends. From germline, CDR1 is LGHNA and CDR2 YNFKEQ. This CDR3 has 16 amino acids. For the CDR3, the DNA is TGTGCCAGCAGCCAAGATGATTTGGGGGGACAAGAGACCCAGTACTTC. It codes for CASSQDDLGGQETQYF.

The sample holds a few counts of this clonotype. This rearrangement joins TRBV10-3 to TRBJ2-3; 9 bases align to TRBD2. The CDR3 runs to 14 residues. The trim removed 7 bases at V and 5 bases at J, leaving 7 bases unmatched. In germline, CDR1 is ENHRY, CDR2 SYGVKD. Here the CDR3 DNA reads TGTGCCATCAACGCGGGAGGGCCTTTAGATACGCAGTATTTT. Translating it yields CAINAGGPLDTQYF.